This T cell receptor beta chain was sequenced for a study of PD-1 blockade in classical Hodgkin lymphoma. Study information: Every 2 weeks, patients got 3 mg/kg intravenous nivolumab.

Points from the study as a whole: With respect to the repertoire differences, their causes, possibly disease activity or prior therapy, remain undefined. As was reported, newly diagnosed patients showed lower baseline TCR diversity than healthy donors did. Later analyses included only patients treated at least 1 year post-ASCT.

Remarks on this clone: Its antigen remains unidentified.

No patient escaped relapse after autologous stem cell transplantation, and brentuximab vedotin exposure varied. Negative selection with magnetic separation was used to purify CD4+ T cells from thawed PBMCs. Produced via immunoSEQ multiplex PCR; TCRdb's table is partial and in-frame only. Found here are about 35,000 clones, 80% to 95% of them singletons; the top ten hold less than 0.3%. The sequence was obtained from a human donor with classical Hodgkin lymphoma. The sample consisted of CD4+ T cells from blood, taken at baseline.

The CDR3 DNA reads TGTGCCAGCAGTTACTTGGGGCAGGGGGCCACAGATACGCAGTATTTT. Translating it yields CASSYLGQGATDTQYF. V is TRBV6-5 and J is TRBJ2-3; TRBD1 matches 8 bases. Germline CDR1 reads MNHEY; CDR2 reads SVGAGI. CDR3 size: 16 residues. Germline trimming cut 1 base from V and 2 bases from J; bases unmatched to any gene: 5.